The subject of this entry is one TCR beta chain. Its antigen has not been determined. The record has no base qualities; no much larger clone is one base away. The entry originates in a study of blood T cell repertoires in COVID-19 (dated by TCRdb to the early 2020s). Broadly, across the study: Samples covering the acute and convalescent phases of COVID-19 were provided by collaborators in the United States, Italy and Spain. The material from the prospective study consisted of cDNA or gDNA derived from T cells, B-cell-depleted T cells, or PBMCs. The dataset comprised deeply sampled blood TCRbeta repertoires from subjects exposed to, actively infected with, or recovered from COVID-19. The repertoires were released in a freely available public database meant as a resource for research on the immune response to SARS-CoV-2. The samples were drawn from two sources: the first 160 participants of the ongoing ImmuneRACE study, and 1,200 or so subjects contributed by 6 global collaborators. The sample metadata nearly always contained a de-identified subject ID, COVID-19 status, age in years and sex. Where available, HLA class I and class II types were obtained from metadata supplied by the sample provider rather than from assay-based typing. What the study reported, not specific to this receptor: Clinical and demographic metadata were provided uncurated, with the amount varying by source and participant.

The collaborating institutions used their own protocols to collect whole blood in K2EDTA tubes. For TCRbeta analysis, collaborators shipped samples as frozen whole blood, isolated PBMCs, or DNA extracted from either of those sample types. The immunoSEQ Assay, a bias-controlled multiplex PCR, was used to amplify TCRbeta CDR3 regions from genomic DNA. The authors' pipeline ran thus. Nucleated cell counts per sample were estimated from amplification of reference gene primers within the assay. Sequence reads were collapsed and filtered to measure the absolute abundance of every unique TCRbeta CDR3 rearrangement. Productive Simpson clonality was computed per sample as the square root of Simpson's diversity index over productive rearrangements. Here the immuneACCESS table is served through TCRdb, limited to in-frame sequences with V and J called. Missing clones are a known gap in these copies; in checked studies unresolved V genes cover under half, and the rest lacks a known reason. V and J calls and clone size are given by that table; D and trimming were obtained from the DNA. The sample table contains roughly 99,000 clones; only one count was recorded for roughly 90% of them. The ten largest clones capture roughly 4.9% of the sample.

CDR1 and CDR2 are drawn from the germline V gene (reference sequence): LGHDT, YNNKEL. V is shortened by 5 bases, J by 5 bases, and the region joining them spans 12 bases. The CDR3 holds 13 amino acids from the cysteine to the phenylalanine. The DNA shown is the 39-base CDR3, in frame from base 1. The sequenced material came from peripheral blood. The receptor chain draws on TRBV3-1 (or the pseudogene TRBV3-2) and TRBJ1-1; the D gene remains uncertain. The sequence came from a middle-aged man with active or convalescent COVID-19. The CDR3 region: CASSADTWTEAFF. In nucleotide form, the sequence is TGTGCCAGCAGCGCCGACACGTGGACTGAAGCTTTCTTT.